The 31 T cell receptor beta chains below come from one sample, sequenced in a study of OX40 agonist ivuxolimab in advanced cancers. TCRdb keeps only in-frame clones here, not all; method: immunoSEQ multiplex PCR. Among tens of thousands of clones, more than 80% were seen once, and the ten largest hold under 0.6%. The sample consisted of CD4+ or CD8+ T cells sorted from blood, taken in a trial of the OX40 agonist ivuxolimab. All receptors derive from an adult with an advanced solid tumor such as melanoma, head and neck, liver or kidney cancer.

The chain employs TRBV5-1 and TRBJ2-7, with 9 bases identical to TRBD2. The CDR3 totals 16 residues. Trimming at V came to 0 bases and at J to 7 bases, leaving 11 bases not matched to a gene. Germline lookup yields CDR1 SGHRS and CDR2 YFSETQ. The CDR3 DNA is TGCGCCAGCAGCTTGGGGAAGAGGGTAGCGGGAGATGAGCAGTACTTC. Protein: CASSLGKRVAGDEQYF.

The CDR3 protein is CASSLQAGRYEQYF. In nucleotides, the CDR3 is TGTGCCAGCAGTTTACAGGCAGGGAGGTACGAGCAGTACTTC. V is TRBV27 and J is TRBJ2-7; weak D call: TRBD2 (6 bases). The germline CDR1 and CDR2 sequences are MNHEY and SMNVEV (reference sequence). The length of the CDR3 is 14 residues. V was trimmed by 2 bases and J by 4 bases, leaving 12 bases between them.

The chain carries TRBV28 and TRBJ2-4, with a tentative D call TRBD1 (8 bases). V was cut by 6 bases and J by 4 bases, with 22 bases left in between. Per germline, CDR1 MDHEN and CDR2 SYDVKM. This CDR3 is built from 17 residues. The CDR3 is CASSQDRERGSKNIQYF. Written as DNA, the CDR3 is TGTGCCAGCAGCCAGGACAGGGAGCGGGGCTCTAAAAACATTCAGTACTTC. The variable domain in full, completed from reference TRBV28 and TRBJ2-4, reads DVKVTQSSRYLVKRTGEKVFLECVQDMDHENMFWYRQDPGLGLRLIYFSYDVKMKEKGDIPEGYSVSREKKERFSLILESASTNQTSMYLCASSQDRERGSKNIQYFGAGTRLSVL.

This chain joins TRBV28 and TRBJ2-7, with TRBD2 matching 8 bases. The germline V gene encodes CDR1 MDHEN and CDR2 SYDVKM. The length of the CDR3 is 18 residues. V was pared by 2 bases and J by 8 bases, with 20 bases of the junction left unmatched. CDR3 in DNA: TGTGCCAGCAGTTTACTAAACTTTTCCGGGACTAGGAGTAGAAAGCAGTACTTC. Its translation is CASSLLNFSGTRSRKQYF.

The chain joins TRBV28 to TRBJ2-1, with 7 nucleotides matching TRBD1. In germline, CDR1 is MDHEN, CDR2 SYDVKM. J was trimmed by 0 bases and V by 4 bases; bases with no gene match: 6. The CDR3 is 16 amino acids. The CDR3 protein is CASSSQGVPSYNEQFF. DNA of the CDR3: TGTGCCAGCAGTTCGCAGGGGGTCCCCTCCTACAATGAGCAGTTCTTC.

The chain has TRBV7-2 and TRBJ1-1; D may be TRBD1 (5 bases). The CDR3 runs to 15 residues. From germline, CDR1 is SGHTA and CDR2 FQGNSA. V was trimmed by 1 base and J by 4 bases, leaving 13 bases between them. The CDR3 region is CASSLEGARGTEAFF. Here the CDR3 DNA reads TGTGCCAGCAGCTTAGAAGGGGCTAGGGGCACTGAAGCTTTCTTT.

The rearrangement uses TRBV29-1 and TRBJ2-7; 10 bases map to TRBD1. CDR1 SQVTM and CDR2 ANQGSEA come from the germline V gene. CDR3 length: 12 residues. J was trimmed by 7 bases and V by 7 bases; bases with no gene match: 7. This CDR3 reads CSATDRGKEQYF. CDR3 in DNA: TGCAGCGCCACGGACAGGGGGAAAGAGCAGTACTTC.

The chain has TRBV19 and TRBJ2-1; TRBD1 or TRBD2 may be the D gene (5 bases each). The CDR3 consists of 16 residues. From germline, CDR1 is LNHDA and CDR2 SQIVND (reference sequence). The germline V and J ends were trimmed by 4 bases and 0 bases, with 13 bases remaining between them. The CDR3 reads CASSKTGTGSYNEQFF. CDR3 sequence (DNA): TGTGCCAGTAGTAAAACCGGGACGGGCTCCTACAATGAGCAGTTCTTC.

This chain links TRBV4-2 with TRBJ2-7; D may match TRBD1 or TRBD2 (5 bases each). The CDR3 has 14 residues. With 4 bases removed from V and 10 bases from J, the gap between germline ends came to 20 bases. Germline CDR1 reads LGHNA; CDR2 reads YNFKEQ. The CDR3 coding sequence is TGTGCCAGCAGCCGGGGCCGGGACGGAGGCCTTCAGTACTTC. Its protein is CASSRGRDGGLQYF.

The V call is TRBV11-2, the J call TRBJ2-1; 7 positions agree with TRBD2. The CDR3 consists of 13 residues. The V and J ends lost 5 bases and 7 bases, in that order; junction bases with no gene match: 5. The germline CDR1 and CDR2 sequences are SGHAT and FQNNGV. The CDR3: CASSPGLRNEQFF. CDR3 nucleotide sequence: TGTGCCAGCAGCCCGGGACTACGAAATGAGCAGTTCTTC.

This chain uses TRBV19 with TRBJ2-3, with no clear D. Between the trimmed V and J ends, which lost 5 bases and 4 bases, there was a span of 10 bases. The CDR3 runs 13 residues. Germline V gene sequence: CDR1 LNHDA, CDR2 SQIVND (reference sequence). DNA of the CDR3: TGTGCCAGTAGTCCCCCGGAGTCAGATACGCAGTATTTT. It encodes CASSPPESDTQYF.

The chain joins TRBV6-5 to TRBJ2-1; 10 bases map to TRBD2. The germline gives CDR1 MNHEY, CDR2 SVGAGI. The CDR3 is 14 amino acids. The V segment lost 6 bases and the J segment 7 bases; nucleotides outside the gene matches: 6. The chain's CDR3 is CASSQGLAVNEQFF. DNA for the CDR3: TGTGCCAGCAGCCAAGGACTAGCGGTGAATGAGCAGTTCTTC.

This rearrangement joins TRBV6-5 to TRBJ2-7; 8 nucleotides line up with TRBD1. Trimming took 6 bases from V and 6 from J; bases not matched to a gene: 7. Germline V lookup: CDR1 MNHEY, CDR2 SVGAGI. CDR3 length equals 13 residues. This CDR3 reads CASSLGQGLEQYF. In DNA, the CDR3 is TGTGCCAGCAGCCTTGGACAGGGCCTCGAGCAGTACTTC.

The chain combines TRBV7-8 with TRBJ1-2; TRBD1 is a possible D gene (6 bases). V lost 5 bases, J lost 8 bases, and 18 bases lay in between. CDR3 length: 14 residues. Germline V lookup: CDR1 SGHVS, CDR2 FQNEAQ. The CDR3 nucleotides are TGTGCCAGCAGCCATACGCCAGGGGCAGGGGGCTACACCTTC. Translation: CASSHTPGAGGYTF.

The gene calls are TRBV28 and TRBJ2-7; maybe TRBD2 (5 bases). Germline V gene data show CDR1 as MDHEN and CDR2 as SYDVKM. V gave up 4 bases and J gave up 0 bases, with 7 bases separating them. The CDR3 consists of 13 residues. CDR3 residues: CASSYGVSYEQYF. Written as DNA, the CDR3 is TGTGCCAGCAGTTACGGGGTCTCCTACGAGCAGTACTTC.

This clone was seen a handful of times. The chain combines TRBV29-1 with TRBJ2-1, with D perhaps matching TRBD2 (5 bases). The ends were cut back, 6 bases at V and 2 bases at J, with 14 bases in the middle. Germline V gene data show CDR1 as SQVTM and CDR2 as ANQGSEA. This CDR3 is 14 amino acids long. The CDR3 DNA reads TGCAGCGTGAACCTAGCTCCTACCTACAATGAGCAGTTCTTC. It translates to CSVNLAPTYNEQFF.

The count of this clone is one. The chain has TRBV5-1 and TRBJ2-1, with a possible D match to TRBD2 (6 bases). Germline V gene data show CDR1 as SGHRS and CDR2 as YFSETQ. This CDR3 spans 14 amino acids. V was shortened by 0 bases and J by 5 bases, with 9 bases between the two germline ends. CDR3 in DNA: TGCGCCAGCAGCTTGGTGGCTAGCGACAATGAGCAGTTCTTC. Translated: CASSLVASDNEQFF. The whole variable domain, filled in from reference TRBV5-1 and TRBJ2-1, reads KAGVTQTPRYLIKTRGQQVTLSCSPISGHRSVSWYQQTPGQGLQFLFEYFSETQRNKGNFPGRFSGRQFSNSRSEMNVSTLELGDSALYLCASSLVASDNEQFFGPGTRLTVL.

This rearrangement joins TRBV7-9 to TRBJ1-2, with D perhaps matching TRBD1 (6 bases). The CDR3 runs 12 residues. The V and J ends lost 5 bases and 8 bases respectively, with 12 bases between them. Germline V gene data show CDR1 as SEHNR and CDR2 as FQNEAQ (reference sequence). The CDR3 coding sequence is TGTGCCAGCAGCCTCGGACAGTTAGGCTACACCTTC. Residues: CASSLGQLGYTF.

This clone occurred a few times. The chain recombines TRBV7-9 with TRBJ1-2; D gene unclear. The length of the CDR3 is 15 residues. Trimming removed 4 bases at V and 5 bases at J, with 17 bases between. CDR1 SEHNR and CDR2 FQNEAQ come from the germline V gene (reference sequence). The CDR3 spells CASSSYDRVTYGYTF. The CDR3 region has the DNA TGTGCCAGCAGCTCGTACGACCGGGTTACTTATGGCTACACCTTC.

The J gene is TRBJ2-5, the V gene TRBV19; maybe TRBD1 (5 bases). V was clipped by 5 bases and J by 0 bases, with 19 bases between them. CDR3 length equals 17 residues. Germline CDR1 reads LNHDA; CDR2 reads SQIVND (reference sequence). This chain's CDR3 is CASSRKVDIFYQETQYF. Written as DNA, the CDR3 is TGTGCCAGTAGTCGGAAAGTGGACATTTTTTACCAAGAGACCCAGTACTTC.

V and J are TRBV4-3 and TRBJ2-4, with 9 bases identical to TRBD2. CDR3 length: 18 residues. The ends lost 0 bases at V and 7 bases at J; junction bases unmatched: 13. Germline V gene sequence: CDR1 LGHNA, CDR2 YSLEER. CDR3 protein: CASSQDPPGGRASNIQYF. For the CDR3, the DNA is TGCGCCAGCAGCCAAGATCCCCCTGGCGGGAGGGCCTCGAACATTCAGTACTTC.

The rearrangement links TRBV6-5 to TRBJ2-1; 9 bases are a match to TRBD2. J gave up 4 bases and V 6 bases, and 7 bases lay outside the gene matches. This CDR3 contains 15 residues. Per the germline V gene, CDR1 is MNHEY and CDR2 is SVGAGI. The DNA of the CDR3 is TGTGCCAGCAGGGCCGGGACTAGCCCTTACAATGAGCAGTTCTTC. Its translation: CASRAGTSPYNEQFF.

The chain couples TRBV15 to TRBJ2-3, with TRBD2 matching over 8 bases. The CDR3 contains 17 residues. Trimming took 0 bases from V and 0 from J; bases not matched to a gene: 5. Germline V CDR1 and CDR2: LNHNV, YYDKDF (reference sequence). CDR3 nucleotides: TGTGCCACCAGCAGAGATCCACCTAGCGGGAGCACAGATACGCAGTATTTT. The encoded protein is CATSRDPPSGSTDTQYF.

CDR3 residues: CASSLGAGHSTDTQYF. In DNA form, the CDR3 reads TGTGCCAGCAGCTTAGGGGCCGGCCATAGCACAGATACGCAGTATTTT. The V and J genes are TRBV11-3 and TRBJ2-3; the D is unclear. Trimming removed 1 base from V and 0 bases from J, with 11 bases in between. CDR3 length: 16 amino acids. CDR1 is SGHNT, CDR2 YENEEA, per germline. Based on the CDR3 plus reference TRBV11-3 and TRBJ2-3, the full variable domain is EAGVVQSPRYKIIEKKQPVAFWCNPISGHNTLYWYLQNLGQGPELLIRYENEEAVDDSQLPKDRFSAERLKGVDSTLKIQPAELGDSAVYLCASSLGAGHSTDTQYFGPGTRLTVL.

The chain uses TRBV5-8 and TRBJ1-1; possible D gene TRBD1, 6 bases. CDR3 length: 13 amino acids. The germline gives CDR1 SGHTS, CDR2 YDEGEE. The ends were cut back, 1 base at V and 5 bases at J, with 9 bases in the middle. CDR3 sequence (DNA): TGTGCCAGCAGCTTGCAGGGGCGGACTGAAGCTTTCTTT. Translated: CASSLQGRTEAFF.

This chain's CDR3 is CSVAGTGGAGYGYTF. CDR3 nucleotides: TGCAGCGTTGCCGGGACAGGGGGCGCCGGCTATGGCTACACCTTC. V usage is TRBV29-1 and J usage is TRBJ1-2, with 12 bases fitting TRBD1. J gave up 4 bases and V 4 bases, and 7 bases lay outside the gene matches. The CDR3 spans 15 residues. Germline V CDR1 and CDR2: SQVTM, ANQGSEA.

The chain uses TRBV7-9 and TRBJ1-2; tentative D call: TRBD1 (6 bases). This CDR3 has 11 amino acids. Trimming stripped 5 bases from V and 14 bases from J, with 15 bases between. Per the germline V gene, CDR1 is SEHNR and CDR2 is FQNEAQ (reference sequence). CDR3 bases: TGTGCCAGCAGCCCCGGGGACAAGAGAACCTTC. It encodes CASSPGDKRTF.

The chain joins TRBV4-3 to TRBJ2-7; 10 nucleotides match TRBD1. The J segment lost 4 bases and the V segment lost 0 bases, leaving 3 bases of the junction unmatched. Germline values: CDR1 LGHNA, CDR2 YSLEER. This CDR3 comprises 15 residues. The CDR3 sequence is CASSQDRDRGYEQYF. For the CDR3, the DNA is TGCGCCAGCAGCCAAGACCGGGACAGGGGTTACGAGCAGTACTTC.

The rearrangement joins TRBV9 to TRBJ2-7; maybe TRBD1 (6 bases). Trimming stripped 3 bases from V and 7 bases from J, with 20 bases between. The CDR3 spans 15 residues. CDR1 and CDR2 (germline): SGDLS, YYNGEE. The CDR3 loop reads CASSESGQTSGEQYF. The DNA of the CDR3 is TGTGCCAGCAGCGAAAGCGGACAGACCTCTGGTGAGCAGTACTTC.

As to this clone: Other DNA sequences in the same sample also yield this CDR3. The CDR3 here is CASSPSGGTDTQYF. The CDR3 nucleotides read TGTGCCAGCTCACCGAGCGGGGGCACAGATACGCAGTATTTT. The chain uses TRBV18 and TRBJ2-3; TRBD2 matches at 7 bases. CDR3 length: 14 residues. From germline, CDR1 is KGHSH and CDR2 LQKENI. V trimming: 3 bases; J trimming: 1 base; junction bases outside the gene matches: 1.

The CDR3 spells CASRGRAEAFF. The DNA for the CDR3 is TGTGCCAGCAGAGGGAGGGCTGAAGCTTTCTTT. The chain combines TRBV6-1 with TRBJ1-1; D not certain. The CDR3 runs 11 residues. The V gene's germline CDR1 is MNHNS and CDR2 SASEGT. V lost 6 bases, J lost 6 bases, and 8 bases lay in between.